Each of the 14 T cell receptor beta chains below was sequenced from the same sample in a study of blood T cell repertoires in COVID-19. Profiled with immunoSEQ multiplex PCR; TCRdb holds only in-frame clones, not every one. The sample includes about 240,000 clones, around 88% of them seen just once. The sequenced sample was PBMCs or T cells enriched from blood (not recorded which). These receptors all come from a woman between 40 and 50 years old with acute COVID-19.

The CDR3 nucleotides are TGTGCCAGCAGAACGGGAGCCAATAGGGAGACCCAGTACTTC. It yields the protein CASRTGANRETQYF. V and J are TRBV6-5 and TRBJ2-5, with D tentatively TRBD2 (6 bases). This CDR3 is built from 14 residues. V lost 6 bases and J lost 5, with 16 bases in between. Germline CDR1 reads MNHEY; CDR2 reads SVGAGI.

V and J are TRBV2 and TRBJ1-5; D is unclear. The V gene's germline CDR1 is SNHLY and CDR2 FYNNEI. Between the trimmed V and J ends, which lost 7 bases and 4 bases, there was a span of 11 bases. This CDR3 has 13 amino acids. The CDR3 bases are TGTGCCAGCATTGCACAGCTAAATCAGCCCCAGCATTTT. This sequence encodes CASIAQLNQPQHF.

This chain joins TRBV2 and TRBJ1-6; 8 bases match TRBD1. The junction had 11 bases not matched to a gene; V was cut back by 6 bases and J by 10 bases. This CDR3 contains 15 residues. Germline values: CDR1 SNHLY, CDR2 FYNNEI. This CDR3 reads CASRMDRALGSPLHF. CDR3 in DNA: TGTGCCAGCAGAATGGACAGGGCTTTGGGATCACCCCTCCACTTT.

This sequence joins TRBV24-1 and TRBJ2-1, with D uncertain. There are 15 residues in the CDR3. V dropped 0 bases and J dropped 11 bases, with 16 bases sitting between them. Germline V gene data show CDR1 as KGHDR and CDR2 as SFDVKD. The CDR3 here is CATSDLWRGLIKQFF. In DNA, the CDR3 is TGTGCCACCAGTGATTTGTGGCGCGGCCTAATAAAGCAGTTCTTC.

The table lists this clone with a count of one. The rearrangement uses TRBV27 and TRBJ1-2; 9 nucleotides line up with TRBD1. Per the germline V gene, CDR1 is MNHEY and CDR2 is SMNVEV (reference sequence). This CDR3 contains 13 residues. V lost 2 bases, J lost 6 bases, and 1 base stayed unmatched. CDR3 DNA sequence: TGTGCCAGCAGTTTAGGACAGGGGCATGGCTACACCTTC. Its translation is CASSLGQGHGYTF.

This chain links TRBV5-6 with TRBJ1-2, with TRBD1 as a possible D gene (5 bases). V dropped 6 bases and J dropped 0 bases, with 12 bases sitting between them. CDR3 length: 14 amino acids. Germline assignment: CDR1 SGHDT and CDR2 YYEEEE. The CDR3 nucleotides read TGTGCCAGCACCACGACAGACTCTAACTATGGCTACACCTTC. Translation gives CASTTTDSNYGYTF.

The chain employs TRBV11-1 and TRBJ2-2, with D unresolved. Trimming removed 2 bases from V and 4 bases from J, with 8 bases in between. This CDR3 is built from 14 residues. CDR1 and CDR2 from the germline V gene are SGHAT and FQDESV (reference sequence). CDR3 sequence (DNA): TGTGCCAGCAGCTTAAAGAGAAGCACCGGGGAGCTGTTTTTT. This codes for CASSLKRSTGELFF.

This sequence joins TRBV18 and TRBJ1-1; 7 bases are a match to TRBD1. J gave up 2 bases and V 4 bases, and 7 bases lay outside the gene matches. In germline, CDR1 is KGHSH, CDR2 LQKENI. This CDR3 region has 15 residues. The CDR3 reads CASSLGTAENTEAFF. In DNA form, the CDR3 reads TGTGCCAGCTCACTGGGGACAGCTGAAAACACTGAAGCTTTCTTT.

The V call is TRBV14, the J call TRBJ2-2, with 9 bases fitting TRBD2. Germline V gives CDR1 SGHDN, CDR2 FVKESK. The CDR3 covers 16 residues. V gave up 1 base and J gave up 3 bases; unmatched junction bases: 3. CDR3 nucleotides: TGTGCCAGCAGCCAAGCGGCGGGAGGGTACACCGGGGAGCTGTTTTTT. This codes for CASSQAAGGYTGELFF.

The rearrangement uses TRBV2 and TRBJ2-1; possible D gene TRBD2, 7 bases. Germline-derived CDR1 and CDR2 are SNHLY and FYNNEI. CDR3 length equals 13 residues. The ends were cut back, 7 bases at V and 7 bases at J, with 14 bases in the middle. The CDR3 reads CASMYRGGNEQFF. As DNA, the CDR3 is TGTGCCAGCATGTATAGGGGGGGGAATGAGCAGTTCTTC.

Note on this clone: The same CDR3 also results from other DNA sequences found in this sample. In DNA form, the CDR3 reads TGTGCCAGCAGTAGCCAGGGCCCCTACGAGCAGTACTTC. The encoded protein is CASSSQGPYEQYF. V is TRBV27 and J is TRBJ2-7; D possibly corresponds to TRBD1 (5 bases). V lost 5 bases, J lost 2 bases, and 10 bases lay in between. Germline V gene lookup returns CDR1 MNHEY and CDR2 SMNVEV (reference sequence). This CDR3 contains 13 residues.

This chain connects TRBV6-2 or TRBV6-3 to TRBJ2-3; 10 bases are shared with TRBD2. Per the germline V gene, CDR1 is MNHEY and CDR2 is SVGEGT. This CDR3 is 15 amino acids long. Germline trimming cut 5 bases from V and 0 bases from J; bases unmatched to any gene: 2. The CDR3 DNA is TGTGCCAGCAGTAAGACTAGCGGGAGCACAGATACGCAGTATTTT. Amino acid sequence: CASSKTSGSTDTQYF.

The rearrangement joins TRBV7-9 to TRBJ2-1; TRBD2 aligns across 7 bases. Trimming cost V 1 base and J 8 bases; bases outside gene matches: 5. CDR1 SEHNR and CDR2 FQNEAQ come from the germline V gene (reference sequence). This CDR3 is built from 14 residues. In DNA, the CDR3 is TGTGCCAGCAGCTTAGTAGGACTAGTACATGAGCAGTTCTTC. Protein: CASSLVGLVHEQFF.

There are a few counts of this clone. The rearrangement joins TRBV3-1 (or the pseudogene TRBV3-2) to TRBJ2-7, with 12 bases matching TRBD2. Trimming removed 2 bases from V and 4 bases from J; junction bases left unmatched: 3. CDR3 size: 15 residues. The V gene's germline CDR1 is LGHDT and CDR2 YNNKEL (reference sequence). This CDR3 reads CASSQLAGGPYEQYF. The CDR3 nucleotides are TGTGCCAGCAGCCAACTAGCGGGAGGGCCTTACGAGCAGTACTTC.